The entry below describes one T cell receptor (beta chain). The antigen is not known. The data stem from a study of OX40 agonist ivuxolimab in advanced cancers. Sequencing was performed with immunoSEQ multiplex PCR; in TCRdb, only in-frame clones are kept and a portion is missing. The sample consists of approximately 66,000 clones, approximately 90% of them appearing once. The V and J ends lost 5 bases and 3 bases, in that order; junction bases with no gene match: 5. Germline assignment: CDR1 SGHTA and CDR2 FQGNSA. This CDR3 region has 15 residues. Study-level points and caveats: CD4+ and CD8+ T cells in blood underwent clonal expansion by week 6 at 0.1 to 3.0 mg/kg.

This TCR derives from an adult with an advanced solid tumor such as melanoma, head and neck, liver or kidney cancer. This sample comprised CD4+ or CD8+ T cells sorted from blood, obtained in a trial of the OX40 agonist ivuxolimab. The rearrangement uses TRBV7-2 and TRBJ2-2, with TRBD1 matching over 8 bases. The CDR3 region is CASSPGTGYTGELFF. CDR3 nucleotide sequence: TGTGCCAGCAGCCCCGGGACAGGATACACCGGGGAGCTGTTTTTT.